A selection of T cell receptor beta chains follows, all from one sample in a study of glioma-infiltrating T cells. Via MiXCR, TCRdb re-called the multiplex PCR reads, giving one row per CDR3 protein. Of over 120,000 distinct CDR3 sequences listed, about two fifths were seen once; the top ten hold around 20%. The sequenced sample was glioma tissue, nonneoplastic brain tissue, or PBMCs (not recorded which). The receptors were sampled from a human donor with low-grade glioma or glioblastoma, undergoing nonglioma brain surgery, or in good health (not recorded which). The CDR3 runs from the conserved cysteine through the conserved F or W. The D gene is left open where the match is weak. For some rows the clone size is stated as once, few or many, or as a class when expanded; others skip it.

clone size	J gene	V gene	CDR3 length	D gene	CDR3 protein	CDR3 DNA
-	TRBJ1-2	TRBV6-2/TRBV6-3	13	TRBD1	CDSSRTGGRSYTF	TGTGACAGCAGTAGGACAGGGGGCCGTAGCTACACCTTC
-	TRBJ2-2	TRBV7-8	16	TRBD2	CASSLAGLATTGELFF	TGTGCCAGCAGCTTAGCTGGACTAGCCACAACCGGGGAGCTGTTTTTT
few	TRBJ2-7	TRBV27	14	TRBD1	CASSSQLTGGEQYF	TGTGCCAGCAGTTCTCAACTTACAGGGGGCGAGCAGTACTTC
-	TRBJ1-6	TRBV5-1	14	-	CASSLNSDNSPLHF	TGCGCCAGCAGCTTGAACAGCGATAATTCACCCCTCCACTTT
-	TRBJ2-4	TRBV27	15	TRBD1	CASSLRGGQGARLDF	TGTGCCAGCAGTTTGCGAGGGGGACAGGGGGCCCGTTTGGACTTC
few	TRBJ1-1	TRBV6-6	15	-	CASSYDSTGGTEAFF	TGTGCCAGCAGTTACGATTCGACAGGTGGCACTGAAGCTTTCTTT
-	TRBJ2-5	TRBV2	13	-	CASNREVPETQYF	TGTGCCAGCAACAGGGAGGTTCCTGAGACCCAGTACTTC
few	TRBJ2-1	TRBV19	15	-	CASSPGSSSYNEQFF	TGTGCCAGTAGTCCAGGGTCTAGCTCCTACAATGAGCAGTTCTTC
-	TRBJ2-3	TRBV20-1	14	-	CSARDLAGTDTQYF	TGCAGTGCTAGAGATTTAGCAGGCACAGATACGCAGTATTTT
-	TRBJ1-1	TRBV20-1	14	-	CSARDGEVNTEAFF	TGCAGTGCTAGAGACGGGGAGGTGAACACTGAAGCTTTCTTT
few	TRBJ2-1	TRBV28	15	TRBD2	CASSPAGVGYNEQFF	TGTGCCAGCAGTCCCGCGGGAGTGGGGTACAATGAGCAGTTCTTC
few	TRBJ2-3	TRBV20-1	14	-	CSASQGTSLDTQYF	TGCAGTGCTAGTCAGGGGACAAGTCTGGATACGCAGTATTTT
-	TRBJ2-1	TRBV4-1	16	-	CASSPRITHWSAEQFF	TGCGCCAGCAGTCCGAGGATAACCCACTGGAGCGCTGAGCAGTTCTTC
-	TRBJ2-1	TRBV3-1	15	-	CASSPGYISYNEQFF	TGTGCCAGCAGCCCGGGCTACATCTCCTACAATGAGCAGTTCTTC
many	TRBJ2-3	TRBV6-1	15	TRBD2	CASSEWGGRADTQYF	TGTGCCAGCAGTGAATGGGGGGGTAGGGCAGATACGCAGTATTTT
-	TRBJ2-5	TRBV27	15	TRBD2	CASSLGTSDQETQYF	TGTGCCAGCAGTTTAGGGACTAGCGACCAAGAGACCCAGTACTTC
-	TRBJ2-5	TRBV3-1	15	-	CASSPTPTVQETQYF	TGTGCCAGCAGCCCGACTCCTACAGTACAAGAGACCCAGTACTTC
many	TRBJ2-5	TRBV6-1	14	TRBD2	CASSEGAGEETQYF	TGTGCCAGCAGTGAAGGGGCGGGGGAAGAGACCCAGTACTTC
-	TRBJ2-3	TRBV6-1	16	TRBD2	CASSLSRAGGRNTQYF	TGTGCCAGCAGCCTCTCAAGGGCGGGGGGGCGAAATACGCAGTATTTT
-	TRBJ2-7	TRBV7-9	15	-	CASSLGRPSSHEQYF	TGTGCCAGCAGCTTAGGTCGGCCAAGCAGCCACGAGCAGTACTTC
few	TRBJ1-5	TRBV20-1	15	-	CSASGSGTGNQPQHF	TGCAGTGCTAGCGGGTCCGGGACGGGCAATCAGCCCCAGCATTTT
-	TRBJ1-1	TRBV20-1	14	TRBD1	CSARDRTGGTEAFF	TGCAGTGCTAGAGATAGGACAGGGGGCACTGAAGCTTTCTTT
-	TRBJ2-1	TRBV20-1	14	TRBD2	CSAKTSGRAGEQFF	TGCAGTGCTAAGACTAGCGGGAGGGCCGGAGAGCAGTTCTTC
few	TRBJ2-1	TRBV7-9	12	-	CASSASGNEQFF	TGTGCCAGCAGCGCCAGCGGGAATGAGCAGTTCTTC
few	TRBJ2-5	TRBV20-1	16	TRBD2	CSATGTSGRAWETQYF	TGCAGTGCTACAGGGACTAGCGGGAGGGCCTGGGAGACCCAGTACTTC
-	TRBJ1-6	TRBV6-2/TRBV6-3	14	TRBD1	CASRLTGAYSPLHF	TGTGCCAGCAGGTTGACAGGGGCCTATTCACCCCTCCACTTT
-	TRBJ2-1	TRBV7-2	16	TRBD2	CASSFVGTSVYNEQFF	TGTGCCAGCAGCTTCGTAGGGACTAGCGTCTACAATGAGCAGTTCTTC
few	TRBJ1-1	TRBV6-1	14	TRBD1	CASRTDRGNTEAFF	TGTGCCAGCAGGACTGACAGGGGGAACACTGAAGCTTTCTTT
few	TRBJ1-1	TRBV20-1	13	-	CSASGGLNTEAFF	TGCAGTGCTAGTGGGGGGCTAAACACTGAAGCTTTCTTT
many	TRBJ2-7	TRBV20-1	11	-	CSARTHYEQYF	TGCAGTGCTAGGACACACTACGAGCAGTACTTC
few	TRBJ1-1	TRBV6-1	17	-	CASSETDGQVPHTEAFF	TGTGCCAGCAGTGAAACAGATGGGCAGGTCCCTCACACTGAAGCTTTCTTT
few	TRBJ2-7	TRBV6-2/TRBV6-3	15	-	CASSDASTSYYEQYF	TGTGCCAGCAGTGACGCCTCCACTAGCTACTACGAGCAGTACTTC
few	TRBJ2-7	TRBV5-1	15	TRBD2	CASSTSPSGSYEQYF	TGCGCCAGCAGCACCAGTCCTAGCGGCTCCTACGAGCAGTACTTC
-	TRBJ1-5	TRBV20-1	13	-	CSAKKFSNQPQHF	TGCAGTGCTAAAAAGTTTAGCAATCAGCCCCAGCATTTT
-	TRBJ2-7	TRBV10-3	10	-	CAIGAPEQYF	TGTGCCATCGGGGCGCCCGAGCAGTACTTC
-	TRBJ1-5	TRBV6-1	15	-	CASSQTPNSNQPQHF	TGTGCCAGCAGTCAAACACCAAATAGCAATCAGCCCCAGCATTTT
few	TRBJ2-3	TRBV27	15	TRBD1	CASSPGQESTDTQYF	TGTGCCAGCAGTCCGGGACAGGAGTCCACAGATACGCAGTATTTT
many	TRBJ1-1	TRBV27	16	TRBD1	CASSYAGQVDYTEAFF	TGTGCCAGCAGTTACGCTGGACAGGTTGACTACACTGAAGCTTTCTTT
-	TRBJ2-3	TRBV6-2/TRBV6-3	16	-	CASSQTGTRVTDTQYF	TGTGCCAGCTCACAAACCGGGACCCGGGTCACAGATACGCAGTATTTT
-	TRBJ1-3	TRBV6-1	16	-	CASSTTGVLSGNTIYF	TGTGCCAGCAGTACCACAGGAGTCCTCTCTGGAAACACCATATATTTT
-	TRBJ2-5	TRBV28	14	-	CASRSQGPGETQYF	TGTGCCAGCAGATCGCAGGGGCCCGGGGAGACCCAGTACTTC
once	TRBJ2-1	TRBV4-2	16	-	CASSQDLTVVVNEQFF	TGTGCCAGCAGCCAAGATCTTACGGTAGTAGTCAATGAGCAGTTCTTC
-	TRBJ2-3	TRBV4-1	15	TRBD2	CASSQLAGGTDTQYF	TGCGCCAGCAGCCAGCTAGCGGGAGGCACAGATACGCAGTATTTT
once	TRBJ1-6	TRBV4-1	14	-	CASSQGGIGSPLHF	TGCGCCAGCAGCCAAGGAGGGATCGGGTCACCCCTCCACTTT
many	TRBJ1-1	TRBV28	14	TRBD1	CASSLPEGAVEAFF	TGTGCCAGCAGCCTACCTGAGGGGGCAGTTGAAGCTTTCTTT
-	TRBJ1-5	TRBV4-2	14	-	CASSQVGDNKPQHF	TGTGCCAGCAGCCAAGTGGGGGACAATAAGCCCCAGCATTTT
-	TRBJ2-5	TRBV7-9	13	TRBD1	CASSPDRGKTQYF	TGTGCCAGCAGCCCGGACAGGGGAAAGACCCAGTACTTC
-	TRBJ1-5	TRBV6-6	14	-	CASSYSETHQPQHF	TGTGCCAGCAGTTACTCTGAGACTCACCAGCCCCAGCATTTT
-	TRBJ1-5	TRBV6-5	15	-	CASSLYRSPNQPQHF	TGCGCCAGCAGTTTGTACAGGTCACCCAATCAGCCCCAGCATTTT
-	TRBJ2-3	TRBV7-2	14	-	CASSKGKGTDTQYF	TGTGCCAGCAGTAAAGGAAAGGGCACAGATACGCAGTATTTT
once	TRBJ1-1	TRBV19	14	-	CASRGDGSKRRSFF	TGTGCCAGTAGGGGGGACGGGTCAAAACGTCGGAGTTTCTTT
many	TRBJ2-2	TRBV20-1	15	TRBD1	CSARGTGWGTGELFF	TGCAGTGCTAGAGGGACAGGATGGGGCACCGGGGAGCTGTTTTTT
-	TRBJ2-1	TRBV24-1	11	-	CATSDYNEQFF	TGTGCCACCAGTGATTACAATGAGCAGTTCTTC
few	TRBJ1-1	TRBV18	13	-	CASSRTRNTEAFF	TGTGCCAGCTCACGGACGAGGAACACTGAAGCTTTCTTT
-	TRBJ1-2	TRBV6-2/TRBV6-3	15	TRBD1	CASRMPGTAIYGYTF	TGTGCCAGCCGAATGCCCGGGACAGCTATCTATGGCTACACCTTC
many	TRBJ1-1	TRBV20-1	13	-	CSARDPRLGGAFF	TGCAGTGCTAGAGATCCCCGACTTGGTGGAGCTTTCTTT
few	TRBJ2-7	TRBV6-1	11	-	CASDASYEQYF	TGTGCCAGCGACGCCTCCTACGAGCAGTACTTC